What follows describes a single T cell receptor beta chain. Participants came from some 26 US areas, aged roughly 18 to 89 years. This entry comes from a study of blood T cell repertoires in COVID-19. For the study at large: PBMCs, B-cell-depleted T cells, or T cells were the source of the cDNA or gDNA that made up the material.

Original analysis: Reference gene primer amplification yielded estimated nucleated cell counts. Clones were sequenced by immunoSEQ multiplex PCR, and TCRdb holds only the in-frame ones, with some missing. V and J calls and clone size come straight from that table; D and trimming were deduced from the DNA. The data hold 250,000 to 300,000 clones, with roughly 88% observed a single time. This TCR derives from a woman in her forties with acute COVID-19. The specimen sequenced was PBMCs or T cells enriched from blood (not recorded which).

The CDR3 DNA follows: TGCGCCAGCAGTGAGGCCGGGACAGGGAATTCCTACGAGCAGTACTTC. It yields the protein CASSEAGTGNSYEQYF. The chain has TRBV10-2 and TRBJ2-7, with TRBD1 identical over 9 bases. V was pared by 2 bases and J by 1 base, with 6 bases of the junction left unmatched. Germline CDR1 and CDR2: WSHSY and SAAADI. This CDR3 is built from 16 residues.